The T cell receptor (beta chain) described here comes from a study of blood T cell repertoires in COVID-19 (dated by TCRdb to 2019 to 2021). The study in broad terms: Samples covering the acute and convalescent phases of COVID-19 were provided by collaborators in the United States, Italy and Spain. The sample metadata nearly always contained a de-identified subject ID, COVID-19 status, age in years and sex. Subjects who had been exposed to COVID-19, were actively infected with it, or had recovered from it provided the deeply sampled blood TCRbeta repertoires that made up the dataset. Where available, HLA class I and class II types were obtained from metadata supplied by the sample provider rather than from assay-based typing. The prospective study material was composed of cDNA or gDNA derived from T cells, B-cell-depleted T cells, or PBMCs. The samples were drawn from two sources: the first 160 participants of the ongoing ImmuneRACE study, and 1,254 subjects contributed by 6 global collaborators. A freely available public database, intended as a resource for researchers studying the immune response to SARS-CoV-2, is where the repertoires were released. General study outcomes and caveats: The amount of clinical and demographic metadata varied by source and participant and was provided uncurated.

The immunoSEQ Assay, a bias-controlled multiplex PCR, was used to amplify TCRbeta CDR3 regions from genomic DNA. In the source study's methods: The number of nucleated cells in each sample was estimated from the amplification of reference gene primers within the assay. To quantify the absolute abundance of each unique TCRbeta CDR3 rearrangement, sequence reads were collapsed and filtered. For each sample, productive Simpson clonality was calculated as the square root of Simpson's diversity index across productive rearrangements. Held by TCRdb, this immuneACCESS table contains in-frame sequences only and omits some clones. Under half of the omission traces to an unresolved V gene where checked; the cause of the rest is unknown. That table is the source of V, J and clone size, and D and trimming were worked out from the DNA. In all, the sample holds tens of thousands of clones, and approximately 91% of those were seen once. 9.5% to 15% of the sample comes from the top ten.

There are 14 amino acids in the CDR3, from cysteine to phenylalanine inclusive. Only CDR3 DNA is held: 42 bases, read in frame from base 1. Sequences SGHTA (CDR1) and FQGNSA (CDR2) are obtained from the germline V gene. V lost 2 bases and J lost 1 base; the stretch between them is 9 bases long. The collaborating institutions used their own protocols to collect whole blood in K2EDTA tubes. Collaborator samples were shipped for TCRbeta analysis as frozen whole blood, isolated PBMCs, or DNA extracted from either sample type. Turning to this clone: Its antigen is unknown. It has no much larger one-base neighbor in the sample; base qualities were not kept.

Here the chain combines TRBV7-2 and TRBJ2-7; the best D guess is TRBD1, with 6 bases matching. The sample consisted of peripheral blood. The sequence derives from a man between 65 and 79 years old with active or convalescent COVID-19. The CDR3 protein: CASSLTQGSYEQYF. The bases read TGTGCCAGCAGCTTAACACAGGGATCCTACGAGCAGTACTTC.